This is a list of T cell receptor beta chains from one sample in a study of CD8 T cell repertoires and HIV-1 epitope variants. Sequenced by immunoSEQ multiplex PCR; TCRdb stores in-frame clones only, minus some. The sample holds about 5,600 clones, roughly 60% seen once. Antigens for these TCRs are unknown. The material sequenced was cultured CD8+ T cells derived from PBMCs. The source of these receptors is a male donor with HIV. Each CDR3 is given with its conserved first and last residue. Each record gives: D gene, J gene, clone size, V gene, CDR3 DNA, CDR3 protein. D genes are given only for firm matches. Some rows have no size entry. The others give once, few or many, or a class for an expanded clone.

- TRBJ2-7 few TRBV27 TGTGCCAGCAGTTTATCGGGGTACGAGCAGTACTTC CASSLSGYEQYF
TRBD1 TRBJ2-4 - TRBV9 TGTGCCAGCAGTGCCATTGGACAGGGGGAAAACATTCAGTACTTC CASSAIGQGENIQYF
- TRBJ2-7 - TRBV19 TGTGCCAGTAGTATAGTGGCGGAATTTGGTCTCTACGAGCAGTACTTC CASSIVAEFGLYEQYF
- TRBJ2-5 - TRBV28 TGTGCCAGCAGTCCGAGGACAGAAGTCCAAGAGACCCAGTACTTC CASSPRTEVQETQYF
- TRBJ1-2 - TRBV12-1 TGTGCCAGCAGCTCCCCCCAGGGGGGCTATGGCTACACCTTC CASSSPQGGYGYTF
TRBD2 TRBJ2-1 - TRBV6-1 TGTGCCAGCAGTAAAGCGAGACCCGGGACTAGCGGGAGGGTTGAGCAGTTCTTC CASSKARPGTSGRVEQFF
- TRBJ2-3 once TRBV5-1 TGCGCCAGCCGAACTACAGATACGCAGTATTTT CASRTTDTQYF
TRBD1 TRBJ2-5 - TRBV27 TGTGCCAGCAGTTCGACAGGGCCAGGGGAGACCCAGTACTTC CASSSTGPGETQYF
TRBD1 TRBJ2-7 - TRBV18 TGTGCCAGCTCACCACCGCCGACAGGGGGCTCCTACGAGCAGTACTTC CASSPPPTGGSYEQYF
TRBD1 TRBJ1-2 - TRBV4-3 TGCGCCAGCAGCCAAGATCCTTCGACAGGGGTAACTTTTGGCTACACCTTC CASSQDPSTGVTFGYTF
- TRBJ1-4 few TRBV27 TGTGCCAGCAGTCCTTGGACAGATGAGGATGAAAAACTGTTTTTT CASSPWTDEDEKLFF
TRBD2 TRBJ2-7 - TRBV2 TGTGCCAGCAGCGTACTAGCGGGGGGGCTTTACGAGCAGTACTTC CASSVLAGGLYEQYF
- TRBJ1-1 few TRBV27 TGTGCCAGCAGTCCTGGGGGGACTGAAGCTTTCTTT CASSPGGTEAFF
- TRBJ2-7 - TRBV13 TGTGCCAGCAGCTTAGCCGGGAGCTCCTACGAGCAGTACTTC CASSLAGSSYEQYF
- TRBJ2-7 once TRBV19 TGTGCCAGTTCGGACTGGTCCTACGAGCAGTACTTC CASSDWSYEQYF
TRBD2 TRBJ2-5 few TRBV7-6 TGTGCCAGCAGCTACTTACCGGGGGGACTAGCGGGGTCAGAGACCCAGTACTTC CASSYLPGGLAGSETQYF
- TRBJ2-1 once TRBV5-1 TGCGCCAGCAGCTTGGATGGAGAGTACAATGAGCAGTTCTTC CASSLDGEYNEQFF
- TRBJ2-3 - TRBV4-1 TGCGCCAGCAGCCGAACTGAGAGCACAGATACGCAGTATTTT CASSRTESTDTQYF
TRBD1 TRBJ1-1 - TRBV6-5 TGTGCCAGCAGTTACTCGGACAGGCTTAGGACTGAAGCTTTCTTT CASSYSDRLRTEAFF
- TRBJ2-1 - TRBV29-1 - CSVVKLAGETMSSSSGLNLKGQFF
TRBD2 TRBJ2-3 - TRBV7-8 TGTGCCAGCAGCAAGAGGGCCGGCGGCGGGAGGGACACAGATACGCAGTATTTT CASSKRAGGGRDTDTQYF
TRBD2 TRBJ2-3 - TRBV7-2 TGTGCCAGCAGCTTAGTCCCCGCCGGGGGGGGGAGCACAGATACGCAGTATTTT CASSLVPAGGGSTDTQYF
- TRBJ1-2 few TRBV7-9 TGTGCCAGCAGCTTAGGAGGAGGGGCAGTCCAGGACTATGGCTACACCTTC CASSLGGGAVQDYGYTF
- TRBJ1-4 - TRBV6-6 TGTGCCAGCAGTCCGCCTCAGGAAAAACTGTTTTTT CASSPPQEKLFF
- TRBJ1-2 - TRBV29-1 TGCAGCGTTGTGAAAGGGTCCCTTTTGGACGGCTACACCTTC CSVVKGSLLDGYTF
- TRBJ2-7 - TRBV19 TGTGCCAGTGGGGGCCTGGGCTACGAGCAGTACTTC CASGGLGYEQYF
TRBD2 TRBJ2-1 - TRBV11-1 TGTGCCAGCAGCTTAGCGTGGGTAGCGGGAGGTAATGAGCAGTTCTTC CASSLAWVAGGNEQFF
TRBD2 TRBJ2-7 - TRBV7-2 TGTGCCAGCAGCTCGATGACTAGCGGAGGCGAGCAGTACTTC CASSSMTSGGEQYF
TRBD1 TRBJ2-7 few TRBV7-9 TGTGCCAGCACCACTTGGGACAGATACGAGCAGTACTTC CASTTWDRYEQYF